This TCR beta chain originates from a study of early T cells in non-severe SARS-CoV-2 infection. At the level of the study: RNA in bulk from unsorted whole blood was sequenced, and chains were unpaired.

This clonotype was picked up many times. The CDR3 sequence is 14 residues long. The ends were cut back, 3 bases at V and 6 bases at J, with 12 bases in the middle. TCRdb used MiXCR to reprocess the 5' RACE reads, holding one entry per CDR3 protein. The sample includes tens of thousands of distinct CDR3 sequences, 7.5% to 9% of them seen just once. This clonotype was obtained from an adult who was a healthcare worker with PCR-confirmed SARS-CoV-2 infection or an uninfected control (not recorded which). The sample here was whole blood, taken at baseline. The rearrangement uses TRBV12-3 or TRBV12-4 and TRBJ1-5; D unclear. The CDR3 region is CASSFWSGGQPQHF. The CDR3 DNA follows: TGTGCCAGCAGTTTTTGGAGTGGCGGTCAGCCCCAGCATTTT.